This T cell receptor beta chain stems from a study of blood T cell repertoires in COVID-19. Study-level background: Sources were T cells, B-cell-depleted T cells, or PBMCs; the material itself was cDNA or gDNA.

Using immunoSEQ multiplex PCR, the repertoire was profiled, and TCRdb retains in-frame clones only, with some absent. Of nearly 35,000 clones listed, over 75% were seen once; the top ten hold roughly two fifths. This CDR3 has 13 residues. The V and J ends lost 6 bases and 5 bases respectively, with 13 bases between them. The origin of this receptor is a human donor in a cohort sampled during active COVID-19. Sequencing was carried out using peripheral blood. The chain couples TRBV12-3 or TRBV12-4 to TRBJ2-5, with D hard to call. The CDR3 nucleotides read TGTGCCAGCAGCTTGAGGCTCGCTGAGACCCAGTACTTC. Translation: CASSLRLAETQYF.